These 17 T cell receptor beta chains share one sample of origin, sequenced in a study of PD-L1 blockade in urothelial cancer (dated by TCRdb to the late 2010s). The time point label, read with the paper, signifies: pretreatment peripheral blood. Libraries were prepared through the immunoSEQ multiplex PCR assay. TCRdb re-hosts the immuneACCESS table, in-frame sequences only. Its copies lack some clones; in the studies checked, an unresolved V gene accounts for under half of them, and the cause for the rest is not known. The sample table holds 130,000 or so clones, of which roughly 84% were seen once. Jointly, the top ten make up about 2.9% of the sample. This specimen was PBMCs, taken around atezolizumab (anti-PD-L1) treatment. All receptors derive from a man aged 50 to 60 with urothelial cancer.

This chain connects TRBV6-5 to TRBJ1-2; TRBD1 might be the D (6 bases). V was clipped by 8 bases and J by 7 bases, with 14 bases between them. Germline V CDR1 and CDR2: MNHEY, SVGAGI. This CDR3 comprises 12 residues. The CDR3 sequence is CASHATGSGYTF. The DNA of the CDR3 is TGTGCCAGCCATGCTACAGGGTCTGGCTACACCTTC.

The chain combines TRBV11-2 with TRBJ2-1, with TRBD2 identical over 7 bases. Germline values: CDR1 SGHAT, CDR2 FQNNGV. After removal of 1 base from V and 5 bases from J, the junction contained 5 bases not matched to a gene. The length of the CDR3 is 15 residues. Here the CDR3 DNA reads TGTGCCAGCAGCTTAGTCGGGAGGCTGCACAATGAGCAGTTCTTC. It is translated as CASSLVGRLHNEQFF. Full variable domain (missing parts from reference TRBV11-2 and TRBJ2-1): EAGVAQSPRYKIIEKRQSVAFWCNPISGHATLYWYQQILGQGPKLLIQFQNNGVVDDSQLPKDRFSAERLKGVDSTLKIQPAKLEDSAVYLCASSLVGRLHNEQFFGPGTRLTVL.

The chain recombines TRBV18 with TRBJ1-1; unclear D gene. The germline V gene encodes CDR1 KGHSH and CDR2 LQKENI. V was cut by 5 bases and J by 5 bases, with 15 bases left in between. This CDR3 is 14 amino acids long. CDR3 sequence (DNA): TGTGCCAGCTCATATTCGGGGAGAGAAACTGAAGCTTTCTTT. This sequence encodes CASSYSGRETEAFF.

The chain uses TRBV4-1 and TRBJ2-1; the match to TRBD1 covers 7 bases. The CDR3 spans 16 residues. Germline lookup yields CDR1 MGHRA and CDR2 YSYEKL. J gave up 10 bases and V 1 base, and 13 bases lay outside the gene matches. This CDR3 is CASSQALALPDREQFF. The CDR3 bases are TGCGCCAGCAGCCAAGCTCTGGCTCTACCGGACAGGGAGCAGTTCTTC.

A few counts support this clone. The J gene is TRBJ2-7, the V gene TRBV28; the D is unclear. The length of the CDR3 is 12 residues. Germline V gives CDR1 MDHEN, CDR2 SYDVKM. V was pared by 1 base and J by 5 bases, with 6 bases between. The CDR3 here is CASSLYGDEQYF. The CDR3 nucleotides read TGTGCCAGCAGTTTATATGGAGACGAGCAGTACTTC.

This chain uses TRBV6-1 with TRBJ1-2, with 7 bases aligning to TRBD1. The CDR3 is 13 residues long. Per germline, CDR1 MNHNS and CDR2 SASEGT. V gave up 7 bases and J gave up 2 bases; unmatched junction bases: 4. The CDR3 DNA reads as TGTGCCAGCATAAGGGGGCTGAACTATGGCTACACCTTC. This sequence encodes CASIRGLNYGYTF.

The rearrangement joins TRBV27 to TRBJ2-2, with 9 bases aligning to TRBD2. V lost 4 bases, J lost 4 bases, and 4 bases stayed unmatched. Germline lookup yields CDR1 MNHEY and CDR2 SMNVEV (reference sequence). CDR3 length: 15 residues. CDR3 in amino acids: CASSSLAGITGELFF. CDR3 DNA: TGTGCCAGCAGTTCCCTAGCGGGAATCACCGGGGAGCTGTTTTTT.

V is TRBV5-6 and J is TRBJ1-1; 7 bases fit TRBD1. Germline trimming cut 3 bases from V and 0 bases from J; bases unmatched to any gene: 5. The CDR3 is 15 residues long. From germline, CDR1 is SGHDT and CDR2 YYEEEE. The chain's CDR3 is CASSSGQTMNTEAFF. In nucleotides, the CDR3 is TGTGCCAGCAGCTCGGGACAGACCATGAACACTGAAGCTTTCTTT.

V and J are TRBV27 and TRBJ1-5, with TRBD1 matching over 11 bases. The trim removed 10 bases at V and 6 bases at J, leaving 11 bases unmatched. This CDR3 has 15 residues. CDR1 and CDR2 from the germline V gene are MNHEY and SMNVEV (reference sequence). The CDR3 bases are TGTGCCACCGGACAGGGGGCGTCTTTAGGTCAGCCCCAGCATTTT. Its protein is CATGQGASLGQPQHF.

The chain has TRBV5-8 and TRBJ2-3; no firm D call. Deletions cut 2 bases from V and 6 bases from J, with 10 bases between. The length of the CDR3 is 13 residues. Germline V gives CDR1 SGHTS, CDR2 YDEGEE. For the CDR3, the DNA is TGTGCCAGCAGCTTCTTAGAAGTGGATACGCAGTATTTT. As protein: CASSFLEVDTQYF.

The CDR3 is CASSADSNQPQHF. Written as DNA, the CDR3 is TGTGCCAGCAGCGCAGATAGCAATCAGCCCCAGCATTTT. The rearrangement links TRBV7-8 to TRBJ1-5, with D unclear. CDR1 and CDR2 (germline): SGHVS, FQNEAQ. The CDR3 contains 13 residues. V dropped 5 bases and J dropped 0 bases, with 5 bases sitting between them.

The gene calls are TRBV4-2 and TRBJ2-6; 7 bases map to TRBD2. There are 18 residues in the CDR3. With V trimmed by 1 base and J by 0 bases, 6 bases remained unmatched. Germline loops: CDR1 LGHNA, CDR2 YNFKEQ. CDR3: CASSQASGGFSGANVLTF. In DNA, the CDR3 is TGTGCCAGCAGCCAAGCTAGCGGAGGCTTCTCTGGGGCCAACGTCCTGACTTTC.

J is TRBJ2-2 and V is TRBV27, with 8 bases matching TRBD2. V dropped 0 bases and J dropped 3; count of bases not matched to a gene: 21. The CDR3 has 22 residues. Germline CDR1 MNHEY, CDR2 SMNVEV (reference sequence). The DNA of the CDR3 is TGTGCCAGCAGTTTATCGCATCGGCGTAGCGGGACTCGAATGACTCACACCGGGGAGCTGTTTTTT. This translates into CASSLSHRRSGTRMTHTGELFF.

This CDR3 is CASSARSDRGRIGFSGANVLTF. For the CDR3, the DNA is TGTGCCAGCAGCGCAAGATCGGACAGGGGGCGGATTGGTTTCTCTGGGGCCAACGTCCTGACTTTC. This sequence joins TRBV9 and TRBJ2-6; TRBD1 matches 11 bases. The CDR3 has 22 amino acids. From germline, CDR1 is SGDLS and CDR2 YYNGEE. V lost 3 bases to trimming and J lost 0 bases; unmatched junction nucleotides: 17. Using reference TRBV9 and TRBJ2-6 for the parts outside the CDR3, the full variable domain is DSGVTQTPKHLITATGQRVTLRCSPRSGDLSVYWYQQSLDQGLQFLIQYYNGEERAKGNILERFSAQQFPDLHSELNLSSLELGDSALYFCASSARSDRGRIGFSGANVLTFGAGSRLTVL.

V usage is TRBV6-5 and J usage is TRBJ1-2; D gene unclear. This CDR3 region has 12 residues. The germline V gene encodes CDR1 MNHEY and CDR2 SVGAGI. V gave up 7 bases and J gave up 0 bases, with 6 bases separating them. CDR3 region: CASKAANYGYTF. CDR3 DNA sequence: TGTGCCAGCAAGGCGGCTAACTATGGCTACACCTTC.

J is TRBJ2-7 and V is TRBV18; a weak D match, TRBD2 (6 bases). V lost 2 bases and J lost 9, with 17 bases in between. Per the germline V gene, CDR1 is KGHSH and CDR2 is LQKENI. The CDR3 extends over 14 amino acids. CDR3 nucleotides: TGTGCCAGCTCACCATACACGGGAGACCCGCGGCAGTACTTC. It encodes CASSPYTGDPRQYF.

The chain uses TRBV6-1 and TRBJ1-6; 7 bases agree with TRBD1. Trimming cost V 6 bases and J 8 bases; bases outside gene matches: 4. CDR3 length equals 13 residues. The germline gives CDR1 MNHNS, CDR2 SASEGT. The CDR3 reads CASSPRGDSPLHF. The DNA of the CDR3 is TGTGCCAGCAGCCCCAGGGGGGATTCACCCCTCCACTTT.